One and the same sample provided the 6 T cell receptor beta chains below, sequenced in a study of CD8+ T cells in alopecia areata (dated by TCRdb to between 2018 and 2020). To prepare the library, the immunoSEQ multiplex PCR assay was applied. For TCR sequencing, RNA was extracted from every sample and reverse transcribed into cDNA to serve as template. TCRdb obtained this table from immuneACCESS and retained in-frame rearrangements with V and J assigned. These tables miss some clones; where compared with another copy, unresolved V genes account for less than half of the shortfall, and the remainder is unexplained. In this sample, some 110,000 clones appear, none counted once only. Of the sample, roughly a fifth falls within the top ten clones. Sequenced material: lesional skin. These receptors were taken from a C3H/HeJ mouse with alopecia areata. This mouse strain bears the MHC haplotype H2-k.

In this sample, this clone turned up many times. Each gene name is a mouse one. The read halts 4 residues ahead of the CDR3 end, with the missing end drawn from the germline J gene. The V gene is TRBV13-3, the J gene TRBJ2-1, with 9 bases lining up with TRBD2. This CDR3 region has 17 residues. The V and J ends lost 0 bases and 4 bases, in that order; junction bases with no gene match: 8. The germline V gene has CDR1 NNHDY and CDR2 SYVADS. Incomplete CDR3 DNA: TGTGCCAGCAGTGATGAAACTGGGGGGATTGGATATGCT. Protein product: CASSDETGGIGYA. The CDR3 reads in full as CASSDETGGIGYAEQFF.

Ten or more counts support this clone. Genes here carry mouse names. Coverage ceases 4 residues before the CDR3 finishes, and the germline J gene fills in the end. The chain employs TRBV13-3 and TRBJ2-1, with TRBD2 matching over 10 bases. The CDR3 length is 15 residues. Trimming cost V 2 bases and J 4 bases; bases outside gene matches: 3. Germline loops: CDR1 NNHDY, CDR2 SYVADS. CDR3 sequence: CASSDTGGGYAEQFF. The CDR3 bases that were read are TGTGCCAGCAGTGACACTGGGGGGGGTTATGCT.

Comments on this clone: The protein TCRdb lists differs from the translation of the DNA at residue 14; the protein given here is translated from the DNA itself. The gene names given are mouse names. The read stops 3 residues short of the end of the CDR3; the missing end is completed from the germline J gene. The chain employs TRBV13-1 and TRBJ1-6, with TRBD1 matching over 9 bases. TRBJ1-6 is an open reading frame, and its role is uncertain. CDR1 is NSHNY, CDR2 SYGAGN, per germline. Losses at the gene ends were 0 bases for V and 2 bases for J; bases not matched to a gene: 3. The CDR3 extends over 17 amino acids. Here the CDR3 reads CASSDAGTGTYNSPLYF. The part of the CDR3 DNA that was read is TGTGCCAGCAGTGATGCAGGGACAGGGACCTATAATTCGCCC.

About this clone itself: The listed genes are named as in mouse. The CDR3 extends 4 residues past the end of the read, so its final part is completed from the germline J gene. This chain links TRBV19 with TRBJ1-2; 7 bases are shared with TRBD1. Germline values: CDR1 FNHDT, CDR2 SITEND (reference sequence). V shed 2 bases and J 4 bases; nucleotides not matched to a gene: 5. CDR3 length equals 14 residues. The CDR3 loop reads CASSIDRAGSDYTF. The CDR3 DNA, read in part, is TGTGCCAGCAGTATCGACAGGGCGGGCTCC.

This clone has just a few counts. Germline and genes: mouse. The CDR3 end lies 4 residues beyond the end of the read and is filled in from the germline J gene. The genes are TRBV13-3 and TRBJ2-7; the match to TRBD2 covers 9 bases. The CDR3 length is 15 residues. Germline V gene data show CDR1 as NNHDY and CDR2 as SYVADS. The CDR3 spells CASSDSTGGRDEQYF. The covered CDR3 bases are TGTGCCAGCAGTGATTCAACTGGGGGGCGGGAT.

This clone was seen more than once but under ten times. The gene symbols are mouse symbols. The DNA ends 4 residues before the CDR3 does, and the rest of the CDR3 is filled in from the germline J gene. The V call is TRBV14, the J call TRBJ2-3; 7 bases are a match to TRBD1. Per the germline V gene, CDR1 is SGHDT and CDR2 is FRDEAV. The length of the CDR3 is 15 residues. V lost 4 bases and J lost 3; bases outside the gene matches: 8. The CDR3 spells CASSLDRVGAETLYF. CDR3 bases read: TGTGCCAGCAGTCTTGACAGGGTTGGCGCAGAA.